This TCR beta chain was sequenced during a study of blood T cells in healthy people across ages. Primers used in a second PCR of about 7 to 12 cycles were a sample-barcoded 5' primer and a J-beta primer mix. TCRdb reprocessed the 5' RACE reads via MiXCR and lists one record per CDR3 protein. This sample has roughly 900,000 distinct CDR3 sequences, with about 30% found just once. The CDR3 loop spans 14 amino acids. CDR1 and CDR2 (germline): SGHTA, FQGNSA. V shed 6 bases, J shed 11 bases, and the junction held 14 bases outside the gene matches. With regard to this clonotype: A much larger clone sits a single nucleotide away, making a read error possible.

The chain uses TRBV7-2 and TRBJ2-5, with 8 bases that match TRBD2. This sequence was found in a woman older than 75 in good health. Sequenced input: blood. The CDR3 region is CASSPGGFGNEQYF. The CDR3 DNA sequence: TGTGCCAGCAGTCCGGGGGGGTTCGGTAATGAGCAGTACTTC. The whole variable domain, filled in from reference TRBV7-2 and TRBJ2-5, reads GAGVSQSPSNKVTEKGKDVELRCDPISGHTALYWYRQSLGQGLEFLIYFQGNSAPDKSGLPSDRFSAERTGGSVSTLTIQRTQQEDSAVYLCASSPGGFGNEQYFGPGTRLLVL.